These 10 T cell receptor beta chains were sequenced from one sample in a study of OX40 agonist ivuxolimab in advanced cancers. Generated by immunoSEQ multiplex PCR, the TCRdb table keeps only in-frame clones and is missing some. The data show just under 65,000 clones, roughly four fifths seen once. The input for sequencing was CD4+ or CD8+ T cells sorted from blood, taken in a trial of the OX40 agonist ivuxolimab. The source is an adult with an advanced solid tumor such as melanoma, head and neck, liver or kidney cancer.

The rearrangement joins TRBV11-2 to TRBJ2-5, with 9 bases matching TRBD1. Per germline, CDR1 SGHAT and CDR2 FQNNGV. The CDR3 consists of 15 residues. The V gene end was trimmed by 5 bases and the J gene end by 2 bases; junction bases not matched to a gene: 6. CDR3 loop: CASSPSGTGQETQYF. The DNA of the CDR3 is TGTGCCAGCAGCCCGAGCGGGACAGGGCAAGAGACCCAGTACTTC.

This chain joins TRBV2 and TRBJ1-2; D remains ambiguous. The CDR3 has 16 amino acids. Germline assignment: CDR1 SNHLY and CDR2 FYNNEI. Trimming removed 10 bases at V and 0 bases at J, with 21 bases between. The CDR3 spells CAITWGYLKPNYGYTF. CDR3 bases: TGTGCCATCACGTGGGGTTATCTCAAACCTAACTATGGCTACACCTTC.

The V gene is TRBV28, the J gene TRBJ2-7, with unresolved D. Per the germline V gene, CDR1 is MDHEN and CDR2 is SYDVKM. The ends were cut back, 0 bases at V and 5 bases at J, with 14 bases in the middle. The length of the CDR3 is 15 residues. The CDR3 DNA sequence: TGTGCCAGCAGTTTATGGTCTTCTGGGTGGGACGAGCAGTACTTC. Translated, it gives CASSLWSSGWDEQYF.

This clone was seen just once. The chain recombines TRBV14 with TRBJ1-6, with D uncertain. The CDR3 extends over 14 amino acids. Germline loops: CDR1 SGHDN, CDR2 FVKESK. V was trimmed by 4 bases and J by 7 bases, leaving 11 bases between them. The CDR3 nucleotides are TGTGCCAGCAGCCGATTGGGAGGGAATTCACCCCTCCACTTT. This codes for CASSRLGGNSPLHF. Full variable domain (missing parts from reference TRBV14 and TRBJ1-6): EAGVTQFPSHSVIEKGQTVTLRCDPISGHDNLYWYRRVMGKEIKFLLHFVKESKQDESGMPNNRFLAERTGGTYSTLKVQPAELEDSGVYFCASSRLGGNSPLHFGNGTRLTVT.

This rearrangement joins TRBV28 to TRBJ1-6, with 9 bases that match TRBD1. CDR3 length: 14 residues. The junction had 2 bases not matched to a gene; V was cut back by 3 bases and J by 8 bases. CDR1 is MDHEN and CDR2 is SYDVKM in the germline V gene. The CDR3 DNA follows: TGTGCCAGCAGTTTCGGGACAGGGCATTCACCCCTCCACTTT. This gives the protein CASSFGTGHSPLHF.

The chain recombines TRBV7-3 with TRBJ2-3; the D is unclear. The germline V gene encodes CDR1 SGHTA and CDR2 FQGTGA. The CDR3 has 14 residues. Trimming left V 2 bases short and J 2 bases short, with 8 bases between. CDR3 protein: CASSLEANTDTQYF. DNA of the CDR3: TGTGCCAGCAGCTTAGAAGCCAACACAGATACGCAGTATTTT.

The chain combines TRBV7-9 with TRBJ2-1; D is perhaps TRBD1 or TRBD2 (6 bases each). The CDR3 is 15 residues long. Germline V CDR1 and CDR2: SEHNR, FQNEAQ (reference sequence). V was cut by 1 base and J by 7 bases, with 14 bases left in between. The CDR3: CASSLGGAVRNEQFF. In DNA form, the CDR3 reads TGTGCCAGCAGCTTAGGGGGGGCAGTCAGGAATGAGCAGTTCTTC.

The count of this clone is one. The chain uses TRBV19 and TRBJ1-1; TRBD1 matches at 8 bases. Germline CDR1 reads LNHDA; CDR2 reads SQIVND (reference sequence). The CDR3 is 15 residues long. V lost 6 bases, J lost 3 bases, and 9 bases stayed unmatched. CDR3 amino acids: CASSWGQDADTEAFF. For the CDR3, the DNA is TGTGCCAGTAGCTGGGGACAGGACGCGGACACTGAAGCTTTCTTT.

DNA for the CDR3: TGTGCCAGCAGCAAGGAGGGCGCGGAAGAGACCCAGTACTTC. Protein product: CASSKEGAEETQYF. The chain has TRBV7-2 and TRBJ2-5, with a tentative D call TRBD2 (6 bases). The ends were cut back, 5 bases at V and 3 bases at J, with 13 bases in the middle. CDR1 is SGHTA and CDR2 is FQGNSA in the germline V gene. This CDR3 is built from 14 residues.

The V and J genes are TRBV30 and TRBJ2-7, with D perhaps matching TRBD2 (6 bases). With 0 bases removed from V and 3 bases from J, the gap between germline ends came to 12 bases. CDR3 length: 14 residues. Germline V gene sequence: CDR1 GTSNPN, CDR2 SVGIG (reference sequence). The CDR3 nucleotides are TGTGCCTGGAGTGTCCATAGCGGTTACTACGAGCAGTACTTC. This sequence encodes CAWSVHSGYYEQYF.